This T cell receptor (beta chain) derives from a study of shared clonotypes between healthy human individuals. The overall study: The donor group consisted of two women and a few men, aged 18 to 49.

Only Caucasian adults living in Nashville, Tennessee served as donors. Sequencing was at deep level. Data came from immunoSEQ multiplex PCR; TCRdb stores just in-frame clones and leaves some out. The repertoire holds about 450,000 clones, with approximately 79% as singletons. On this clone itself: Other DNA sequences in the same sample also yield this CDR3.

Germline trimming cut 3 bases from V and 1 base from J; bases unmatched to any gene: 2. From germline, CDR1 is SGHRS and CDR2 YFSETQ. The CDR3 runs to 14 residues. The sequence was obtained from a middle-aged woman in good health. Some clones in this sample may be carry-over from other donors' samples. The V and J genes are TRBV5-1 and TRBJ2-7; TRBD1 matches at 9 bases. Material: PBMCs. CDR3 sequence reads: CASSSGQGSYEQYF. The CDR3 nucleotides are TGCGCCAGCAGCTCGGGACAGGGTTCCTACGAGCAGTACTTC.